The T cell receptor beta chain under discussion was sequenced for a study of T cell responses to AZD1222 COVID-19 vaccine. Findings and limits, study-wide: At 160-218 and 743-854, vaccine-associated CD4 TCRs were dominant, and they spanned spike.

In regard to this clone: Antigen unknown.

Sequencing used immunoSEQ multiplex PCR; TCRdb keeps in-frame clones, though not all of them. This repertoire shows about 120,000 clones, around 87% found once; its top ten account for roughly 1.1%. Trimming pared 6 bases from V and 4 bases from J, leaving 10 bases between. The length of the CDR3 is 12 residues. Germline loops: CDR1 MDHEN, CDR2 SYDVKM. The chain combines TRBV28 with TRBJ2-7; D possibly uses TRBD1 or TRBD2 (6 bases each). The sample was peripheral blood, taken on day 0 of AZD1222 vaccination. This receptor was obtained from an adult in good health. CDR3 in amino acids: CASRQGGYEQYF. The CDR3 DNA sequence: TGTGCCAGCAGACAGGGAGGATACGAGCAGTACTTC.